This T cell receptor (beta chain) stems from a study of Graves' ophthalmopathy and Graves' hyperthyroidism. Study-wide findings and caveats: Detected in blood as well were most expanded thyroid clonotypes with frequency above 0.001. Sensitivity of over 60% and specificity of 72% to 85% were achieved by the model that predicted ophthalmopathy progression.

Stable hyperthyroid donors showed no ophthalmopathy during 18 months follow-up. Clinicians made diagnoses from clinical symptoms, serum thyroxine, TRAb, thyroid ultrasound and orbital computed tomography. This CDR3 region has 13 residues. With 5 bases removed from V and 3 bases from J, the gap between germline ends came to 10 bases. The germline CDR1 and CDR2 sequences are LNHDA and SQIVND (reference sequence). This clonotype was counted many times. Its target is not known. The sequenced template was RNA, covering the TCR beta CDR3 region. A first-round RT-PCR used HTBI primers, followed by a second-round multiplex PCR. TCRdb reprocessed the multiplex PCR reads with MiXCR, giving one entry per CDR3 protein. The sample has about 380,000 distinct CDR3 sequences, 15% seen once.

The receptor was derived from a woman in her late teens or twenties with stable Graves' hyperthyroidism. This chain joins TRBV19 and TRBJ1-1; D not resolved. The sample taken for sequencing was peripheral blood. Here the CDR3 DNA reads TGTGCCAGTAGTCGATCAAGGGACACTGAAGCTTTCTTT. Translation gives CASSRSRDTEAFF.